Detailed here is one T cell receptor (delta chain). Its cognate antigen is unknown. A read error likely explains this, since a far larger clone differs by one base. In the same sample, other DNA sequences code for this CDR3. TCR cDNA was made from PBMC RNA with gamma- and delta-chain-specific primers. TCRdb redid the clone calls on the RT-PCR reads with CATT. The sample has around 500 delta-chain clones, about 12% seen once. J was trimmed by 5 bases and V by 0 bases; bases with no gene match: 24. The germline CDR1 and CDR2 sequences are TSWWSYY and QGS. This CDR3 has 23 residues. These data come from a study of delta chains in infants with herpesvirus infections. The study's findings and limits: Possibly, this public clonotype is present below detection in uninfected infants. Among around 19 CMV-infected infants, several showed the public Vdelta1 clonotype.

Material: peripheral blood, obtained at time point 3 of longitudinal follow-up. The clonotype originates from a human donor who was a Ugandan infant, either HIV-exposed or HIV-unexposed (not recorded which). The J gene is TRDJ1, the V gene TRDV1, with 13 bases lining up with TRDD3. CDR3 coding DNA: TGTGCTCTTGGGGAACTAGCCGCCTTCGACGATGGGTACTGGGGGATACGCGTGGATAAACTCATCTTT. This codes for CALGELAAFDDGYWGIRVDKLIF.